A selection of T cell receptor beta chains follows, all from one sample in a study of shared clonotypes between healthy human individuals. Clones were sequenced by immunoSEQ multiplex PCR, and TCRdb holds only the in-frame ones, with some missing. The sample has over a million clones, approximately 80% seen once. Sequenced material: memory CD4+ T cells from PBMCs. The origin of the receptors is a young man in good health. Some clones in this sample may be carry-over from other donors' samples. CDR3s include the opening cysteine and the closing phenylalanine or tryptophan. Fields, in order: clone size, V gene, J gene, D gene, CDR3 DNA, CDR3 protein. D genes are given only for firm matches. A row's size may be missing; if present it is once, few, many or a size class.

>.|TRBV7-9|TRBJ2-5|.
TGTGCCAGCAGCTTAGTCCTTTTCGCGGAGACCCAGTACTTC
CASSLVLFAETQYF
>many|TRBV4-1|TRBJ2-7|TRBD2
TGCGCCAGCAGCCAAGATCGGGGACTAGCGGGAGCGGGGTCCTACGAGCAGTACTTC
CASSQDRGLAGAGSYEQYF
>.|TRBV4-2|TRBJ1-3|.
TGTGCCAGCAGCCAAGCCTCTGGAAACACCATATATTTT
CASSQASGNTIYF
>few|TRBV9|TRBJ2-1|TRBD2
TGTGCCAGCAGCGGACGACTAGCGGGAGACAATGAGCAGTTCTTC
CASSGRLAGDNEQFF
>.|TRBV11-2|TRBJ2-2|TRBD1
TGTGCCAGCAGCTTGTTACAGGGGCCCGCGAACACCGGGGAGCTGTTTTTT
CASSLLQGPANTGELFF
>few|TRBV5-1|TRBJ2-5|.
TGCGCCAGCAGCTCGGCGGTCCAAGAGACCCAGTACTTC
CASSSAVQETQYF
>.|TRBV4-3|TRBJ2-3|.
TGCGCCAGCAGCCAAGCCGACATAGACACAGATACGCAGTATTTT
CASSQADIDTDTQYF
>.|TRBV5-1|TRBJ2-7|.
TGCGCCAGCAGCCACACACAGGGCTACGAGCAGTACTTC
CASSHTQGYEQYF
>.|TRBV5-1|TRBJ2-7|TRBD2
TGCGCCAGCAGCTTAGGAGCGGGACGGGACGAGCAGTACTTC
CASSLGAGRDEQYF
>few|TRBV7-3|TRBJ2-7|.
TGTGCCAGCAGCGAGACAGCATCCTACGGCGAGCAGTACTTC
CASSETASYGEQYF
>once|TRBV4-1|TRBJ1-5|.
TGCGCCAGCAGCCAAGTGGAACAGGGTAATCAGCCCCAGCATTTT
CASSQVEQGNQPQHF
>many|TRBV6-1|TRBJ1-4|TRBD1
TGTGCCAGCAAGCCTGGGACAGGGGGCGCCGAAAAACTGTTTTTT
CASKPGTGGAEKLFF
>.|TRBV28|TRBJ1-4|.
TGTGCCAGTCGGGGGTCCTATGCTGGAGAAAAACTGTTTTTT
CASRGSYAGEKLFF
>few|TRBV14|TRBJ1-6|TRBD1
TGTGCCAGCAGCCAAGTGGTACAGGGGTCACCCCTCCACTTT
CASSQVVQGSPLHF
>.|TRBV6-1|TRBJ2-5|TRBD2
TGTGCCAGCAGACTGGCCGCGGGAGGGGGGGAGACCCAGTACTTC
CASRLAAGGGETQYF
>.|TRBV15|TRBJ2-3|.
TGTGCCACCGACGCACGGGACTTTCTAGGAGATACGCAGTATTTT
CATDARDFLGDTQYF
>few|TRBV28|TRBJ2-7|.
TGTGCCAGCAGTGGAACAGCATCCTACGAGCAGTACTTC
CASSGTASYEQYF
>.|TRBV27|TRBJ2-7|.
TGTGCCAGCAGCCTGGGCTCAGACTACGAGCAGTACTTC
CASSLGSDYEQYF
>.|TRBV4-3|TRBJ2-6|.
TGCGCCAGCAGCCAAGATGGGCCGGATAACGTCCTGACTTTC
CASSQDGPDNVLTF
>.|TRBV7-3|TRBJ2-1|.
TGTGCCAGCAGCTTTCAGTACCGCAATGAGCAGTTCTTC
CASSFQYRNEQFF
>few|TRBV5-1|TRBJ2-5|.
TGCGCCAGCAGCTCCCGGGCAGTCCCCGGAGAGACCCAGTACTTC
CASSSRAVPGETQYF
>.|TRBV20-1|TRBJ2-1|.
TGCAGTGCTAGTACCGGGACTCCGCAGTTCTTC
CSASTGTPQFF
>.|TRBV5-4|TRBJ2-7|TRBD1
TGTGCCAGCAGCTTCCCACAGGGGAACGAGCAGTACTTC
CASSFPQGNEQYF
>.|TRBV7-3|TRBJ2-2|.
TGTGCCAGCAGCTTAGTTCGACCCCACACCGGGGAGCTGTTTTTT
CASSLVRPHTGELFF
>.|TRBV7-2|TRBJ1-1|.
TGTGCCAGCAGCTTAGCGCCACAGGCGAACACTGAAGCTTTCTTT
CASSLAPQANTEAFF
>.|TRBV6-5|TRBJ2-3|.
TGTGCCAGCAGGGGGGGCGGGTTCACAGATACGCAGTATTTT
CASRGGGFTDTQYF
>.|TRBV18|TRBJ2-2|.
TGTGCCAGCTCGGGCCAGGGGCACGGGGAGCTGTTTTTT
CASSGQGHGELFF
>.|TRBV9|TRBJ1-3|.
TGTGCCAGCAGCGTAGTGGGGGCTACTGGAAACACCATATATTTT
CASSVVGATGNTIYF
>.|TRBV28|TRBJ2-2|TRBD2
TGTGCCAGCAGTTTTGGTCTAGCGGTGAACACCGGGGAGCTGTTTTTT
CASSFGLAVNTGELFF
>few|TRBV27|TRBJ1-5|.
TGTGCCAGCAGTTTTTGGCGACAGGTGGGACATCAGCCCCAGCATTTT
CASSFWRQVGHQPQHF
>few|TRBV19|TRBJ1-1|.
TGTGCCAGTAGTAGGAACACTGAAGCTTTCTTT
CASSRNTEAFF
>.|TRBV5-6|TRBJ1-1|.
TGTGCCAGCAGCGCAAGGACAGTGTTGAACACTGAAGCTTTCTTT
CASSARTVLNTEAFF
>.|TRBV29-1|TRBJ2-5|.
TGCAGCGTTGCAGGGGGGGCGCGGGAGCAGTACTTC
CSVAGGAREQYF
>.|TRBV27|TRBJ2-2|.
TGTGCCAGCACCCTCGGGGGCAGAGTTCCCGGGGAGCTGTTTTTT
CASTLGGRVPGELFF
>many|TRBV29-1|TRBJ2-7|TRBD2
TGCAGCGTTATCTCACTAGCGGGAGGGCGCGAGCAGTACTTC
CSVISLAGGREQYF
>.|TRBV5-1|TRBJ2-7|TRBD1
TGCGCCAGCAGCTTGACAGGGGGCACGGGCGAGCAGTACTTC
CASSLTGGTGEQYF
>.|TRBV7-2|TRBJ2-1|TRBD2
TGTGCCAGCAGGTGGGGGTTGGGACTAGGATACAATGAGCAGTTCTTC
CASRWGLGLGYNEQFF
>few|TRBV4-1|TRBJ1-5|TRBD1
TGCGCCAGCAGCCTCCGGACAGGGGGCGCCCCTAATCAGCCCCAGCATTTT
CASSLRTGGAPNQPQHF
>.|TRBV19|TRBJ2-7|TRBD1
TGTGCCAGTAGTCCCACCGGACAGGGCCTCTACGAGCAGTACTTC
CASSPTGQGLYEQYF
>.|TRBV5-6|TRBJ2-7|.
TGTGCCAGCAGCTTGGACCGCCACTACGAGCAGTACTTC
CASSLDRHYEQYF
>once|TRBV18|TRBJ2-3|TRBD2
TGTGCCAGCTCACCACAAGGCCTAGCGGGTAGCACAGATACGCAGTATTTT
CASSPQGLAGSTDTQYF
>few|TRBV6-5|TRBJ1-6|.
TGTGCCAGCAGTTACTCCCGGAGTACCTATAATTCACCCCTCCACTTT
CASSYSRSTYNSPLHF
>few|TRBV4-1|TRBJ2-1|.
TGCGCCAGCAGCCAAGAAAAAACCGGGACCCCCTGGAAGTTCCAGCAGTTCTTC
CASSQEKTGTPWKFQQFF
>.|TRBV7-2|TRBJ2-5|.
TGTGCCAGCAGCTTCTCGTCCCAAGAGACCCAGTACTTC
CASSFSSQETQYF
>.|TRBV19|TRBJ1-2|.
TGTGCCAGTAGTTTTAGGGCGAACTATGGCTACACCTTC
CASSFRANYGYTF
>.|TRBV12-5|TRBJ2-5|.
TGTGCTAGTGCCAACGCCCGGCAGGGCAGTCAAGAGACCCAGTACTTC
CASANARQGSQETQYF
>.|TRBV30|TRBJ2-7|.
TGTGCCTGGAGTGTACCAAGGAGCTCCTACGAGCAGTACTTC
CAWSVPRSSYEQYF
>many|TRBV7-9|TRBJ2-3|.
TGTGCCAGCAGCTACTCTATGCGATCCACAGATACGCAGTATTTT
CASSYSMRSTDTQYF
>once|TRBV29-1|TRBJ1-2|.
TGCAGCGCTAACCTTGACAGCAACCATGGCTACACCTTC
CSANLDSNHGYTF
>.|TRBV5-1|TRBJ2-2|.
TGCGCCAGCAGCTTGCCTCAGGGGAACACCGGGGAGCTGTTTTTT
CASSLPQGNTGELFF
>.|TRBV6-5|TRBJ2-3|TRBD2
TGTGCCAGCAGTTTAGGCGGGAGCGCTGTAGATACGCAGTATTTT
CASSLGGSAVDTQYF
>.|TRBV30|TRBJ1-4|.
TGTGCCTGGAGGGGGTCGGCAGGGATACAGGAAAAACTGTTTTTT
CAWRGSAGIQEKLFF
>.|TRBV29-1|TRBJ1-5|TRBD1
TGCAGCGTTGCGGACAGGGTAGATCAGCCCCAGCATTTT
CSVADRVDQPQHF
>.|TRBV28|TRBJ1-2|.
TGTGCCAGCAGAACCGACGGCGGGTATGGCTACACCTTC
CASRTDGGYGYTF
>once|TRBV5-1|TRBJ2-3|TRBD2
TGCGCCAGCAGCAGAACCGGGACTAGACACACAGATACGCAGTATTTT
CASSRTGTRHTDTQYF